This T cell receptor beta chain stems from a study of T cell repertoires in cytomegalovirus infection. Background on the study: Signatures in public TCR beta sequences pointed to both CMV infection and matching HLA type.

Germline V gives CDR1 MNHEY, CDR2 SVGEGT. The CDR3 is 16 amino acids. The V end lost 6 bases, the J end lost 2 bases, and 19 bases lay between the germline ends. TCRdb re-analysed the reads in MiXCR, keeping a single row per CDR3 protein. The sample includes 560,000 or so distinct CDR3 sequences, 15% to 20% of them seen just once. Concerning this clonotype itself: Its antigen is undetermined.

Study-level points and caveats: CMV-specific TCR beta clonotypes restricted by HLA-C dominated the ex vivo response. Public TCR beta family frequency separated CMV-and-HLA carriers, including in an independent cohort.

J is TRBJ1-2 and V is TRBV6-2 or TRBV6-3; D is possibly TRBD1 (5 bases). The sample comprised CD8+ T cells from PBMCs. This sequence was found in a human donor in good health (CMV status not recorded). Some clones in this sample may be carry-over from other donors' samples. DNA for the CDR3: TGTGCCAGCAGCCCCGTTGAGGGGAGGCCAAACTATGGCTACACCTTC. Translation gives CASSPVEGRPNYGYTF.